The 23 T cell receptor beta chains in this list originate from one sample, sequenced in a study of shared clonotypes between healthy human individuals. The method was immunoSEQ multiplex PCR; TCRdb's version includes in-frame clones alone and lacks a portion of them. Of roughly 2.5 million clones in the sample, around 94% were seen once. The sample consisted of naive CD4+ T cells sorted from blood. As to subset: CD45RA+ positively selected. Receptors originate from a man younger than 30 in good health.

This clone showed up just a few times. The rearrangement uses TRBV5-4 and TRBJ1-2; the match to TRBD1 covers 7 bases. Looked up from germline, CDR1 is SGHNT and CDR2 is YYREEE (reference sequence). Losses at the gene ends were 3 bases for V and 3 bases for J; bases not matched to a gene: 8. The CDR3 loop spans 15 amino acids. The DNA of the CDR3 is TGTGCCAGCAGCTCCGGTCGGGACAGACACTATGGCTACACCTTC. It codes for CASSSGRDRHYGYTF.

DNA for the CDR3: TGTGCCAGCAGCCGTCAGCGGGGAGGTTTAGAGACCCAGTACTTC. It specifies CASSRQRGGLETQYF. J is TRBJ2-5 and V is TRBV6-1; TRBD2 agrees at 7 bases. CDR3 length: 15 amino acids. The germline CDR1 and CDR2 sequences are MNHNS and SASEGT. With V trimmed by 6 bases and J by 4 bases, 11 bases remained unmatched.

This rearrangement joins TRBV6-5 to TRBJ2-7; D may be TRBD1 (5 bases). Germline CDR1 and CDR2: MNHEY and SVGAGI. The CDR3 is 16 amino acids. V was shortened by 2 bases and J by 0 bases, with 14 bases between the two germline ends. As DNA, the CDR3 is TGTGCCAGCAGTTACCCTGCGACAGTGAGCTCCTACGAGCAGTACTTC. Protein sequence: CASSYPATVSSYEQYF.

The V call is TRBV5-5, the J call TRBJ1-5; 8 bases agree with TRBD1. The CDR3 has 17 amino acids. V lost 4 bases and J lost 0; bases outside the gene matches: 9. Germline loops: CDR1 SGHKS, CDR2 YYEKEE (reference sequence). The CDR3 DNA is TGTGCCAGCAGCCCTACAGGGGGAGGTTATAGCAATCAGCCCCAGCATTTT. This translates into CASSPTGGGYSNQPQHF.

This chain links TRBV11-1 with TRBJ1-1; D is unresolved. The CDR3 totals 12 residues. The V end was cut by 5 bases, the J end by 4 bases, with 8 bases between. The V gene's germline CDR1 is SGHAT and CDR2 FQDESV (reference sequence). In nucleotides, the CDR3 is TGTGCCAGCAGCCCATTAGGCACTGAAGCTTTCTTT. The encoded protein is CASSPLGTEAFF.

The V gene is TRBV6-5, the J gene TRBJ1-1; 7 bases agree with TRBD1. CDR1 and CDR2 (germline): MNHEY, SVGAGI. The CDR3 covers 15 residues. V was pared by 6 bases and J by 0 bases, with 7 bases of the junction left unmatched. The CDR3 DNA follows: TGTGCCAGCAGCTGGGCGGGACAGATGAACACTGAAGCTTTCTTT. Translating it yields CASSWAGQMNTEAFF.

The V gene is TRBV5-1, the J gene TRBJ2-1, with 8 bases fitting TRBD1. Looked up from germline, CDR1 is SGHRS and CDR2 is YFSETQ. The V gene end was trimmed by 3 bases and the J gene end by 4 bases; junction bases not matched to a gene: 9. The CDR3 loop spans 16 amino acids. The CDR3 coding sequence is TGCGCCAGCAGCTCGGGACAGGAACGATTTTACAATGAGCAGTTCTTC. Protein sequence: CASSSGQERFYNEQFF.

The chain joins TRBV5-6 to TRBJ2-7; the D is unclear. The CDR3 runs 15 residues. V gave up 1 base and J gave up 0 bases, with 11 bases separating them. CDR1 is SGHDT, CDR2 YYEEEE, per germline. The CDR3 bases are TGTGCCAGCAGCTTGAGTACGTTCTACTCCTACGAGCAGTACTTC. Translating gives CASSLSTFYSYEQYF.

The chain has TRBV30 and TRBJ2-2, with 9 bases lining up with TRBD2. Unmatched junction bases numbered 11, after V lost 4 bases and J lost 8 bases. This CDR3 region has 15 residues. Germline assignment: CDR1 GTSNPN and CDR2 SVGIG (reference sequence). The CDR3 DNA reads as TGTGCCTGGAATAGCGGGAGCGGGTTTAGTGGGGAGCTGTTTTTT. It codes for CAWNSGSGFSGELFF. Full variable domain (missing parts from reference TRBV30 and TRBJ2-2): SQTIHQWPATLVQPVGSPLSLECTVEGTSNPNLYWYRQAAGRGLQLLFYSVGIGQISSEVPQNLSASRPQDRQFILSSKKLLLSDSGFYLCAWNSGSGFSGELFFGEGSRLTVL.

The V gene is TRBV11-3, the J gene TRBJ2-2, with D possibly called TRBD1 or TRBD2 (5 bases each). Between the trimmed V and J ends, which lost 1 base and 3 bases, there was a span of 9 bases. CDR3 length equals 15 residues. Germline CDR1 SGHNT, CDR2 YENEEA. The CDR3 is CASSLGQGHTGELFF. The CDR3 nucleotides are TGTGCCAGCAGCTTAGGTCAGGGACACACCGGGGAGCTGTTTTTT. Full variable domain (remainder filled in from reference TRBV11-3 and TRBJ2-2): EAGVVQSPRYKIIEKKQPVAFWCNPISGHNTLYWYLQNLGQGPELLIRYENEEAVDDSQLPKDRFSAERLKGVDSTLKIQPAELGDSAVYLCASSLGQGHTGELFFGEGSRLTVL.

The chain links TRBV7-2 to TRBJ2-2; 7 nucleotides match TRBD1. V lost 3 bases to trimming and J lost 2 bases; unmatched junction nucleotides: 3. Germline values: CDR1 SGHTA, CDR2 FQGNSA. The CDR3 runs to 15 residues. The CDR3 DNA follows: TGTGCCAGCAGCTTTGGACAGGTTAACACCGGGGAGCTGTTTTTT. Translation: CASSFGQVNTGELFF.

The chain combines TRBV9 with TRBJ2-1; D tentatively fits TRBD1 or TRBD2 (5 bases each). Germline values: CDR1 SGDLS, CDR2 YYNGEE. The CDR3 spans 16 residues. With 2 bases removed from V and 3 bases from J, the gap between germline ends came to 15 bases. DNA for the CDR3: TGTGCCAGCAGCGTGGGAAGCCGGGACGGCTACAATGAGCAGTTCTTC. Protein product: CASSVGSRDGYNEQFF.

This sequence joins TRBV6-4 and TRBJ2-3, with D possibly being TRBD1 or TRBD2 (5 bases each). Germline V gene data show CDR1 as MRHNA and CDR2 as SNTAGT. The CDR3 totals 14 residues. The V end lost 3 bases, the J end lost 2 bases, and 9 bases lay between the germline ends. The CDR3 coding sequence is TGTGCCAGCAGTGAAGGGACGGTCACAGATACGCAGTATTTT. Translation: CASSEGTVTDTQYF.

J is TRBJ2-2 and V is TRBV27, with TRBD2 matching over 8 bases. The CDR3 is made up of 17 amino acids. V shed 3 bases, J shed 4 bases, and the junction held 10 bases outside the gene matches. In germline, CDR1 is MNHEY, CDR2 SMNVEV (reference sequence). CDR3 sequence reads: CASSFTRGDHPTGELFF. CDR3 nucleotide sequence: TGTGCCAGCAGTTTTACGCGGGGGGACCACCCCACCGGGGAGCTGTTTTTT.

The chain couples TRBV18 to TRBJ2-7; 7 nucleotides align to TRBD2. The CDR3 consists of 14 residues. From germline, CDR1 is KGHSH and CDR2 LQKENI. The trim removed 3 bases at V and 6 bases at J, leaving 8 bases unmatched. The CDR3 bases are TGTGCCAGCTCACCCGCGGCAGCGGGAATCGAGCAGTACTTC. Protein sequence: CASSPAAAGIEQYF.

This clone was found once. This chain connects TRBV29-1 to TRBJ2-7; tentatively, D is TRBD2 (6 bases). The V end was cut by 4 bases, the J end by 5 bases, with 12 bases between. The CDR3 has 12 residues. From germline, CDR1 is SQVTM and CDR2 ANQGSEA. CDR3 sequence reads: CSVVRTTHEQYF. The CDR3 DNA is TGCAGCGTTGTCAGGACTACGCACGAGCAGTACTTC.

This chain uses TRBV5-1 with TRBJ1-1, with D maybe TRBD1 (5 bases). The germline gives CDR1 SGHRS, CDR2 YFSETQ. This CDR3 is 15 amino acids long. Deletions cut 4 bases from V and 0 bases from J, with 13 bases between. The CDR3: CASSLIQGMNTEAFF. The CDR3 DNA is TGCGCCAGCAGCCTGATTCAGGGAATGAACACTGAAGCTTTCTTT.

In the case of this clone: Its ends do not fully match the called genes, so a read error is possible. This sample also contains other DNA sequences that code for the same CDR3. The chain is built from TRBV4-3 and TRBJ1-2; 8 nucleotides align to TRBD1. This CDR3 is built from 16 residues. The germline gives CDR1 LGHNA, CDR2 YSLEER. The CDR3 DNA follows: TGCGCCAGCAGCCAAGATCCGACAGGGGAAGGCTATGGCTACACCTTT. It is translated as CASSQDPTGEGYGYTF.

On this clone: Other nucleotide sequences from this sample produce the same CDR3. This chain connects TRBV5-1 to TRBJ2-7, with a tentative D call TRBD1 (5 bases). The ends were cut back, 1 base at V and 0 bases at J, with 5 bases in the middle. Per germline, CDR1 SGHRS and CDR2 YFSETQ. The CDR3 sequence is 13 residues long. The CDR3 here is CASSLRGSYEQYF. CDR3 coding DNA: TGCGCCAGCAGCTTGAGGGGCTCCTACGAGCAGTACTTC.

The chain couples TRBV5-6 to TRBJ2-1; TRBD2 is a possible D gene (5 bases). The germline gives CDR1 SGHDT, CDR2 YYEEEE. V lost 4 bases to trimming and J lost 0 bases, with 11 bases between them. The CDR3 contains 15 residues. The CDR3 loop is CASSGAVSSYNEQFF. Here the CDR3 DNA reads TGTGCCAGCAGCGGAGCGGTGAGCTCCTACAATGAGCAGTTCTTC. Complete variable domain (other parts from reference TRBV5-6 and TRBJ2-1): DAGVTQSPTHLIKTRGQQVTLRCSPKSGHDTVSWYQQALGQGPQFIFQYYEEEERQRGNFPDRFSGHQFPNYSSELNVNALLLGDSALYLCASSGAVSSYNEQFFGPGTRLTVL.

The chain links TRBV2 to TRBJ1-4, with D tentatively TRBD1 (6 bases). From germline, CDR1 is SNHLY and CDR2 FYNNEI. V shed 4 bases and J shed 6 bases, with 12 bases lying between them. The CDR3 totals 14 residues. CDR3 sequence: CASSAQGWDEKLFF. The CDR3 DNA reads TGTGCCAGCAGTGCGCAGGGGTGGGATGAAAAACTGTTTTTT.

The genes are TRBV19 and TRBJ1-5, with D uncertain. V was shortened by 5 bases and J by 7 bases, with 9 bases between the two germline ends. This CDR3 has 12 amino acids. The germline CDR1 and CDR2 sequences are LNHDA and SQIVND (reference sequence). The chain's CDR3 is CASSLVDQPQHF. Here the CDR3 DNA reads TGTGCCAGTAGTCTAGTAGACCAGCCCCAGCATTTT. Full variable domain (outside the CDR3, taken from reference TRBV19 and TRBJ1-5): DGGITQSPKYLFRKEGQNVTLSCEQNLNHDAMYWYRQDPGQGLRLIYYSQIVNDFQKGDIAEGYSVSREKKESFPLTVTSAQKNPTAFYLCASSLVDQPQHFGDGTRLSIL.

Only one count was recorded for this clone. This chain uses TRBV30 with TRBJ2-5; a possible D gene is TRBD2 (6 bases). CDR3 length equals 14 residues. The V end lost 5 bases, the J end lost 0 bases, and 13 bases lay between the germline ends. Germline CDR1 is GTSNPN and CDR2 is SVGIG (reference sequence). The CDR3 nucleotides are TGTGCCTGGGGTCGTGGAGGGGACCAAGAGACCCAGTACTTC. As protein: CAWGRGGDQETQYF.